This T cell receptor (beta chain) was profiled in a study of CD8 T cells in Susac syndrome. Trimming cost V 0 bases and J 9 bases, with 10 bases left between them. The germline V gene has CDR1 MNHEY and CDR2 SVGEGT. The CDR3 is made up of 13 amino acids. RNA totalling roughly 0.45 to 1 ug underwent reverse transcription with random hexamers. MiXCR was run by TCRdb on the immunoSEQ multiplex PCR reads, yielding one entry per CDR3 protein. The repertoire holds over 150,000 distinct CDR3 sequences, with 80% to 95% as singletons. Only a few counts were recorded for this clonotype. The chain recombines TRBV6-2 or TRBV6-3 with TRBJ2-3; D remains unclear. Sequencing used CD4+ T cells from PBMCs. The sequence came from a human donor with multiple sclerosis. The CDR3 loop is CASSYSPETTQYF. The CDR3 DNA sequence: TGTGCCAGCAGTTACTCCCCAGAGACGACGCAGTATTTT.